Only a few counts were recorded for the clone carrying this T cell receptor (beta chain). Antigen: not known. This entry comes from a study of response to subunit inactivated influenza vaccine. Whole-study results and caveats: It was suggested by the authors that few new T cells are recruited by each seasonal influenza vaccination.

TCRdb redid the calling of the RT-PCR reads with MiXCR, one entry per CDR3 protein. The sample lists over 800,000 distinct CDR3 sequences, 21% occurring once. J gave up 7 bases and V 5 bases, and 8 bases lay outside the gene matches. This CDR3 region has 15 residues. CDR1 is SGHTA, CDR2 FQGNSA, per germline. The sequences come from PBMCs from blood, collected about 5 days after vaccination. The clonotype originates from a man aged 45-65 years who received an inactivated influenza vaccine. This sequence joins TRBV7-2 and TRBJ2-4, with 10 bases identical to TRBD2. The CDR3 reads CASSHGGTSVNIQYF. CDR3 DNA sequence: TGTGCCAGCAGCCATGGGGGGACTAGCGTCAACATTCAGTACTTC. Based on the CDR3 plus reference TRBV7-2 and TRBJ2-4, the full variable domain is GAGVSQSPSNKVTEKGKDVELRCDPISGHTALYWYRQSLGQGLEFLIYFQGNSAPDKSGLPSDRFSAERTGGSVSTLTIQRTQQEDSAVYLCASSHGGTSVNIQYFGAGTRLSVL.